This T cell receptor beta chain comes out of a study of blood T cell repertoires in COVID-19. The overall study: Sources were T cells, B-cell-depleted T cells, or PBMCs; the material itself was cDNA or gDNA.

Cohort assignment relied on participant-reported clinical history. V was pared by 0 bases and J by 2 bases, with 13 bases between. CDR3 length: 16 amino acids. Germline V CDR1 and CDR2: SGHTA, FQGNSA. Authors' methods: Using reference gene primer amplification, nucleated cell counts were estimated. Produced via immunoSEQ multiplex PCR; TCRdb's table is partial and in-frame only. V, J and clone size are taken as reported in that table, and D and trimming were inferred from the DNA itself. Among roughly 360,000 clones listed, roughly 88% were seen once. The material sequenced was PBMCs or T cells enriched from blood (not recorded which). V usage is TRBV7-2 and J usage is TRBJ1-2, with D maybe TRBD1 (5 bases). The origin of this receptor is a woman in her twenties or thirties with acute COVID-19. CDR3 nucleotides: TGTGCCAGCAGCTTAGCGGTCCAGGGTTGGAACTATGGCTACACCTTC. Its protein is CASSLAVQGWNYGYTF.